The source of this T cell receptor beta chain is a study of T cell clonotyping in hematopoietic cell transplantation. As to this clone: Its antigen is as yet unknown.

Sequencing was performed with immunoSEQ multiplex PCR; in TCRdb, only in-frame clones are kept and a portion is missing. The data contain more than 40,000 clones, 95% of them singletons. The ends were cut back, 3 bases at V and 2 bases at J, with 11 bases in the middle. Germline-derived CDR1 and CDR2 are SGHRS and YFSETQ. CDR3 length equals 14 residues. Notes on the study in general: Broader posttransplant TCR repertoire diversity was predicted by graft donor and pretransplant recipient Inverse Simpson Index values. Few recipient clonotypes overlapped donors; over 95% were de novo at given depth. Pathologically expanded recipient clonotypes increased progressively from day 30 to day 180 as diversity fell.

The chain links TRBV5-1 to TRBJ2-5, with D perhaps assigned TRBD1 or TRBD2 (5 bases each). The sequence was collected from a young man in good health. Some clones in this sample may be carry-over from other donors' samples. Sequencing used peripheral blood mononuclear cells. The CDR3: CASSSSGRQETQYF. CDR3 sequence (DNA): TGCGCCAGCAGCTCGTCGGGGCGGCAAGAGACCCAGTACTTC.